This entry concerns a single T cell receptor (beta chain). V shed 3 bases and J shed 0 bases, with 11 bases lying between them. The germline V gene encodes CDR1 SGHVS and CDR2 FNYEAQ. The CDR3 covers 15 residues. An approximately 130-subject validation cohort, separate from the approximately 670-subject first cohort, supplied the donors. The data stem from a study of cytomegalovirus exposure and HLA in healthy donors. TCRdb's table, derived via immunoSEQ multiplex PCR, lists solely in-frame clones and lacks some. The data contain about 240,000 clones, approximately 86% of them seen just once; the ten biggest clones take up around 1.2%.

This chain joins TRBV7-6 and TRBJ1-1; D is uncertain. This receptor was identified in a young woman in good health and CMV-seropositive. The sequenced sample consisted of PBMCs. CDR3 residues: CASSFKSLMNTEAFF. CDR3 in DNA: TGTGCCAGCAGCTTTAAGAGTCTCATGAACACTGAAGCTTTCTTT.